This T cell receptor beta chain emerged from a study of blood T cell repertoires in COVID-19. A note on this clone: Additional DNA sequences in this sample encode the identical CDR3.

Sequenced by immunoSEQ multiplex PCR; TCRdb stores in-frame clones only, minus some. The sample holds 200,000 to 300,000 clones, roughly 87% seen once. Clinical histories supplied by participants themselves formed the basis of cohort assignment. V lost 2 bases, J lost 1 base, and 2 bases stayed unmatched. The CDR3 sequence is 14 residues long. CDR1 SGHRS and CDR2 YFSETQ come from the germline V gene. The source is a woman in her 30s with acute COVID-19. Sequenced input: PBMCs or T cells enriched from blood (not recorded which). The chain joins TRBV5-1 to TRBJ1-1, with 7 positions matching TRBD1. DNA of the CDR3: TGCGCCAGCAGCTTTCGGACAGGGAACACTGAAGCTTTCTTT. Translation gives CASSFRTGNTEAFF. Full variable domain (rest looked up from reference TRBV5-1 and TRBJ1-1): KAGVTQTPRYLIKTRGQQVTLSCSPISGHRSVSWYQQTPGQGLQFLFEYFSETQRNKGNFPGRFSGRQFSNSRSEMNVSTLELGDSALYLCASSFRTGNTEAFFGQGTRLTVV.